This TCR beta chain originates from a study of blood T cell repertoires in COVID-19. Turning to the study itself: COVID-19 samples, acute and convalescent, were from the United States, Italy and Spain. Sources were T cells, B-cell-depleted T cells, or PBMCs; the material itself was cDNA or gDNA.

CDR1 and CDR2 (germline): MNHNY, SVGAGI (reference sequence). Trimming removed 1 base at V and 0 bases at J, with 7 bases between. The CDR3 runs to 15 residues. Original analysis: Quantification of nucleated cells was approximated via reference gene primer amplification. Using immunoSEQ multiplex PCR, the repertoire was profiled, and TCRdb retains in-frame clones only, with some absent. That table supplies the V and J calls and clone size; D and trimming were determined from the DNA. The sample has approximately 160,000 clones, around nine tenths seen once. The rearrangement uses TRBV6-6 and TRBJ1-5; the D gene is possibly TRBD1 (5 bases). The clonotype was recovered from a man in his 60s with active or convalescent COVID-19. The source material was peripheral blood. The CDR3 sequence is CASSYFGHSNQPQHF. The DNA for the CDR3 is TGTGCCAGCAGTTACTTCGGACATAGCAATCAGCCCCAGCATTTT.